The 18 T cell receptor beta chains reported below all come from one sample, sequenced in a study of Ad26.COV2.S vaccination and SARS-CoV-2 variants. Clones were sequenced by immunoSEQ multiplex PCR, and TCRdb holds only the in-frame ones, with some missing. This repertoire shows 300,000 to 400,000 clones, just under 85% found once; its top ten account for roughly 2%. The sample's treatment: approximately 18 received Ad26.COV2.S at low or high dose, single or two shots; 5 received placebo; per-sample allocation not given. After the first vaccine or placebo injection, samples were drawn on day 63. The source was peripheral blood, collected in a trial of Ad26.COV2.S vaccine versus placebo. The receptors were sampled from a person between 18 and 65 years old who received the Ad26.COV2.S COVID-19 vaccine or a placebo.

V usage is TRBV20-1 and J usage is TRBJ2-2, with D unclear. From germline, CDR1 is DFQATT and CDR2 SNEGSKA (reference sequence). This CDR3 is 15 amino acids long. The V end was cut by 3 bases, the J end by 3 bases, with 14 bases between. CDR3 loop: CSASSHLGDTGELFF. Written as DNA, the CDR3 is TGCAGTGCTAGTTCCCACTTAGGCGACACCGGGGAGCTGTTTTTT.

The V and J genes are TRBV5-6 and TRBJ2-2, with 9 nucleotides matching TRBD1. V was pared by 4 bases and J by 5 bases, with 6 bases of the junction left unmatched. Germline V gene sequence: CDR1 SGHDT, CDR2 YYEEEE. The CDR3 runs 15 residues. CDR3 protein: CASSRPTGGTGELFF. Here the CDR3 DNA reads TGTGCCAGCAGCCGTCCGACAGGGGGGACCGGGGAGCTGTTTTTT.

V and J are TRBV28 and TRBJ2-5; 9 bases are shared with TRBD1. The CDR3 covers 15 residues. Germline CDR1 and CDR2: MDHEN and SYDVKM. V gave up 5 bases and J gave up 5 bases; unmatched junction bases: 9. CDR3 loop: CASSIMGQGGETQYF. The CDR3 bases are TGTGCCAGCAGTATTATGGGACAGGGAGGTGAGACCCAGTACTTC.

The chain has TRBV5-1 and TRBJ2-7; the match to TRBD2 covers 7 bases. The CDR3 contains 16 residues. Germline V gives CDR1 SGHRS, CDR2 YFSETQ. Germline trimming cut 4 bases from V and 0 bases from J; bases unmatched to any gene: 10. CDR3 in DNA: TGCGCCAGCAGCCCCGCGGGGGACGCGAGCTCCTACGAGCAGTACTTC. It translates to CASSPAGDASSYEQYF.

The rearrangement links TRBV19 to TRBJ2-7, with 9 bases identical to TRBD2. The trim removed 5 bases at V and 6 bases at J, leaving 5 bases unmatched. Germline V gene lookup returns CDR1 LNHDA and CDR2 SQIVND (reference sequence). The CDR3 is 13 residues long. The DNA of the CDR3 is TGTGCCAGTAGTGCCATAGCGGGGGTCGAGCAGTACTTC. This gives the protein CASSAIAGVEQYF. The full variable domain, rest sourced from reference TRBV19 and TRBJ2-7, is DGGITQSPKYLFRKEGQNVTLSCEQNLNHDAMYWYRQDPGQGLRLIYYSQIVNDFQKGDIAEGYSVSREKKESFPLTVTSAQKNPTAFYLCASSAIAGVEQYFGPGTRLTVT.

This clone occurred a few times. This chain connects TRBV5-1 to TRBJ2-7; D remains ambiguous. CDR1 is SGHRS, CDR2 YFSETQ, per germline. This CDR3 region has 13 residues. Trimming shortened V by 6 bases and J by 6 bases, and 16 bases separated the two germline ends. The CDR3: CASKVPELSEQYF. CDR3 DNA sequence: TGCGCCAGCAAGGTTCCCGAGCTGTCCGAGCAGTACTTC.

The J gene is TRBJ1-1, the V gene TRBV7-3; D ambiguous. Germline V gene data show CDR1 as SGHTA and CDR2 as FQGTGA. Deletions cut 5 bases from V and 4 bases from J, with 11 bases between. The CDR3 runs 13 residues. The CDR3 spells CASSPPGGTEAFF. The CDR3 DNA is TGTGCCAGCAGCCCCCCGGGAGGCACTGAAGCTTTCTTT. The whole variable domain, filled in from reference TRBV7-3 and TRBJ1-1, reads GAGVSQTPSNKVTEKGKYVELRCDPISGHTALYWYRQSLGQGPEFLIYFQGTGAADDSGLPNDRFFAVRPEGSVSTLKIQRTERGDSAVYLCASSPPGGTEAFFGQGTRLTVV.

This chain joins TRBV7-2 and TRBJ1-3; TRBD1 is a possible D gene (5 bases). The CDR3 runs 14 residues. V was trimmed by 6 bases and J by 4 bases, leaving 13 bases between them. Germline CDR1 and CDR2: SGHTA and FQGNSA. The CDR3 nucleotides read TGTGCCAGCAGTCCACAGGCGGACGGAAACACCATATATTTT. It yields the protein CASSPQADGNTIYF.

The V gene is TRBV10-1, the J gene TRBJ2-3; D unclear. The germline V gene encodes CDR1 WNHNN and CDR2 SYGVQD (reference sequence). The V end lost 8 bases, the J end lost 6 bases, and 9 bases lay between the germline ends. This CDR3 is built from 11 residues. CDR3 bases: TGCGCCAGCGCCCCCTGGGATACGCAGTATTTT. Translation gives CASAPWDTQYF.

The chain joins TRBV9 to TRBJ2-3; D is possibly TRBD1 or TRBD2 (6 bases each). The germline V and J ends were trimmed by 6 bases and 2 bases, with 13 bases remaining between them. Germline CDR1 SGDLS, CDR2 YYNGEE. This CDR3 has 14 amino acids. The CDR3 protein is CASMPGAYTDTQYF. CDR3 in DNA: TGTGCCAGCATGCCGGGGGCCTACACAGATACGCAGTATTTT.

The rearrangement joins TRBV2 to TRBJ1-2, with 7 positions matching TRBD1. The ends lost 4 bases at V and 7 bases at J; junction bases unmatched: 6. Germline CDR1 reads SNHLY; CDR2 reads FYNNEI. The CDR3 has 13 residues. This CDR3 is CASSGEGASGYTF. The CDR3, as DNA: TGTGCCAGCAGTGGAGAGGGGGCGAGTGGCTACACCTTC.

The V call is TRBV5-4, the J call TRBJ2-1, with D unresolved. CDR1 SGHNT and CDR2 YYREEE come from the germline V gene (reference sequence). This CDR3 has 14 residues. Trimming cost V 4 bases and J 5 bases, with 13 bases left between them. This chain's CDR3 is CASSGTNIHNEQFF. CDR3 sequence (DNA): TGTGCCAGCAGCGGAACCAATATACACAATGAGCAGTTCTTC.

This clone was seen once. The chain uses TRBV7-3 and TRBJ1-1; TRBD1 is a possible D gene (6 bases). Germline CDR1 reads SGHTA; CDR2 reads FQGTGA. This CDR3 spans 15 amino acids. Trimming cost V 0 bases and J 4 bases, with 12 bases left between them. CDR3 loop: CASSLTHRDITEAFF. CDR3 bases: TGTGCCAGCAGCTTAACGCACAGGGACATCACTGAAGCTTTCTTT.

The rearrangement links TRBV11-2 to TRBJ1-2, with TRBD1 identical over 9 bases. Germline V lookup: CDR1 SGHAT, CDR2 FQNNGV. This CDR3 comprises 16 residues. The ends lost 5 bases at V and 2 bases at J; junction bases unmatched: 9. CDR3 nucleotide sequence: TGTGCCAGCAGCCAATACCCGGGACAGGGCAACTATGGCTACACCTTC. It is translated as CASSQYPGQGNYGYTF. Complete variable domain (other parts from reference TRBV11-2 and TRBJ1-2): EAGVAQSPRYKIIEKRQSVAFWCNPISGHATLYWYQQILGQGPKLLIQFQNNGVVDDSQLPKDRFSAERLKGVDSTLKIQPAKLEDSAVYLCASSQYPGQGNYGYTFGSGTRLTVV.

The chain joins TRBV7-2 to TRBJ1-2; 11 nucleotides match TRBD1. The CDR3 has 13 residues. Unmatched junction bases numbered 3, after V lost 4 bases and J lost 8 bases. Germline V gives CDR1 SGHTA, CDR2 FQGNSA. CDR3 sequence reads: CASSYGTGGGYTF. The CDR3, as DNA: TGTGCCAGCAGCTACGGGACAGGGGGAGGCTACACCTTC.

This chain links TRBV15 with TRBJ1-4, with D perhaps TRBD1 (5 bases). Germline V lookup: CDR1 LNHNV, CDR2 YYDKDF (reference sequence). CDR3 length equals 15 residues. The V end was cut by 5 bases, the J end by 3 bases, with 13 bases between. CDR3 sequence: CATSGTPGPNEKLFF. The CDR3 nucleotides read TGTGCCACCAGCGGAACACCGGGACCTAATGAAAAACTGTTTTTT.

V is TRBV2 and J is TRBJ1-6; tentative D call: TRBD1 (6 bases). Germline V gene data show CDR1 as SNHLY and CDR2 as FYNNEI. V lost 1 base and J 6 bases, leaving 16 bases between the germline ends. The CDR3 runs to 17 residues. The CDR3 sequence is CASSEESPGAFNSPLHF. DNA for the CDR3: TGTGCCAGCAGTGAAGAATCGCCAGGGGCGTTTAATTCACCCCTCCACTTT.

This clone has a single count. V usage is TRBV5-1 and J usage is TRBJ1-2; possible D gene TRBD1, 6 bases. With 2 bases removed from V and 4 bases from J, the gap between germline ends came to 12 bases. Looked up from germline, CDR1 is SGHRS and CDR2 is YFSETQ. The CDR3 spans 14 residues. CDR3 in amino acids: CASSLAGAGYGYTF. In DNA form, the CDR3 reads TGCGCCAGCAGCTTAGCAGGGGCAGGCTATGGCTACACCTTC.